These 15 T cell receptor beta chains share one sample of origin, sequenced in a study of T-cell memory formation after mild COVID-19. TCRdb redid the calling of the 5' RACE reads with MiXCR, one entry per CDR3 protein. The sample carries roughly 250,000 distinct CDR3 sequences, around 15% recorded once. Sequenced sample: PBMCs or a T cell subset sorted from them (not recorded which). The receptors were gathered from a man aged 18 to 29 who had mild COVID-19 (a few samples of this study predate the infection). Cell type and time point are not known.

This clonotype turned up a few times. V is TRBV12-3 or TRBV12-4 and J is TRBJ2-3, with no clear D. V gave up 8 bases and J gave up 0 bases, with 12 bases separating them. The CDR3 loop spans 14 amino acids. This chain's CDR3 is CASVGPMSTDTQYF. CDR3 nucleotide sequence: TGTGCCAGCGTTGGACCAATGAGCACAGATACGCAGTATTTT.

V usage is TRBV20-1 and J usage is TRBJ1-5; no clear D gene. V was clipped by 3 bases and J by 7 bases, with 10 bases between them. From germline, CDR1 is DFQATT and CDR2 SNEGSKA (reference sequence). The CDR3 consists of 12 residues. The CDR3 DNA reads TGCAGTGCTAGTCCGATTCACCAGCCCCAGCATTTT. This gives the protein CSASPIHQPQHF.

This clonotype was picked up many times. V usage is TRBV5-1 and J usage is TRBJ2-7, with 8 bases matching TRBD1. V lost 0 bases to trimming and J lost 3 bases; unmatched junction nucleotides: 5. CDR3 length: 15 amino acids. Germline CDR1 is SGHRS and CDR2 is YFSETQ. This CDR3 is CASSLVSGGDYEQYV. Here the CDR3 DNA reads TGCGCCAGCAGCTTGGTCTCAGGGGGCGACTACGAGCAGTACGTC.

This clonotype was recorded a few times. V gene TRBV4-3 combines with J gene TRBJ2-7; D is unclear. This CDR3 has 13 amino acids. Per the germline V gene, CDR1 is LGHNA and CDR2 is YSLEER. Trimming took off 2 bases at V and 4 bases at J, with 9 bases between the two ends. This CDR3 is CASSQQRGYEQYV. The CDR3 nucleotides read TGCGCCAGCAGCCAACAACGAGGTTACGAGCAGTACGTC.

This clonotype has only a few counts. The CDR3 sequence is CASTETPTYEQYV. CDR3 coding DNA: TGTGCCAGCACGGAGACGCCGACCTACGAGCAGTACGTC. This rearrangement joins TRBV6-2 or TRBV6-3 to TRBJ2-7, with D unresolved. From germline, CDR1 is MNHEY and CDR2 SVGEGT. Trimming cost V 7 bases and J 2 bases, with 12 bases left between them. The length of the CDR3 is 13 residues.

This clonotype occurred a few times. V and J are TRBV6-5 and TRBJ2-5; TRBD2 matches at 11 bases. V shed 2 bases, J shed 5 bases, and the junction held 4 bases outside the gene matches. Germline V lookup: CDR1 MNHEY, CDR2 SVGAGI. The CDR3 has 15 residues. DNA of the CDR3: TGTGCCAGCAGTTACACGACTAGCGGGGAGGAGACCCAGTACTTC. Protein sequence: CASSYTTSGEETQYF.

This clonotype has only a few counts. The chain is built from TRBV25-1 and TRBJ1-3; D may be TRBD1 (5 bases). Trimming left V 3 bases short and J 3 bases short, with 6 bases between. The CDR3 is 13 residues long. The germline CDR1 and CDR2 sequences are MGHDK and SYGVNS. The chain's CDR3 is CASSEGLGNTIYF. The DNA of the CDR3 is TGTGCCAGCAGTGAGGGACTTGGAAACACCATATATTTT.

V usage is TRBV7-2 and J usage is TRBJ2-2; 7 bases line up with TRBD1. The germline V gene encodes CDR1 SGHTA and CDR2 FQGNSA. The CDR3 loop spans 17 amino acids. Unmatched junction bases numbered 13, after V lost 5 bases and J lost 4 bases. The CDR3 DNA reads as TGTGCCAGCAGCACTTATCAAGGGGGCACCGGCACCGGGGAGCTGTTTTTT. It specifies CASSTYQGGTGTGELFF. The variable domain in full, with the rest retrieved from reference TRBV7-2 and TRBJ2-2, is GAGVSQSPSNKVTEKGKDVELRCDPISGHTALYWYRQSLGQGLEFLIYFQGNSAPDKSGLPSDRFSAERTGGSVSTLTIQRTQQEDSAVYLCASSTYQGGTGTGELFFGEGSRLTVL.

The gene calls are TRBV7-2 and TRBJ2-3; D may be TRBD1 (6 bases). Deletions cut 4 bases from V and 0 bases from J, with 11 bases between. Germline V gene sequence: CDR1 SGHTA, CDR2 FQGNSA. The CDR3 is made up of 15 amino acids. CDR3 sequence reads: CASSSGTPSTDTQYF. The CDR3 nucleotides are TGTGCCAGCAGCTCCGGGACACCTAGCACAGATACGCAGTATTTT. Looking up the rest from reference TRBV7-2 and TRBJ2-3 gives the full variable domain: GAGVSQSPSNKVTEKGKDVELRCDPISGHTALYWYRQSLGQGLEFLIYFQGNSAPDKSGLPSDRFSAERTGGSVSTLTIQRTQQEDSAVYLCASSSGTPSTDTQYFGPGTRLTVL.

There are many counts of this clonotype. V is TRBV19 and J is TRBJ1-4; no clear D. Germline V gene sequence: CDR1 LNHDA, CDR2 SQIVND (reference sequence). The CDR3 runs 15 residues. Between the trimmed V and J ends, which lost 1 base and 2 bases, there was a span of 8 bases. This chain's CDR3 is CASSIVGATNEKLFF. CDR3 nucleotide sequence: TGTGCCAGTAGTATAGTCGGAGCCACTAATGAAAAACTGTTTTTT.

Many counts were recorded for this clonotype. This chain uses TRBV24-1 with TRBJ2-5, with D unclear. Germline V gives CDR1 KGHDR, CDR2 SFDVKD. The CDR3 has 14 residues. Deletions cut 4 bases from V and 5 bases from J, with 13 bases between. The DNA of the CDR3 is TGTGCCACCAGTGACCCAAGGGCGACGGAGACCCAGTACTTC. Translated: CATSDPRATETQYF.

This clonotype occurred a few times. The chain couples TRBV3-1 to TRBJ1-1; D gene unclear. This CDR3 is built from 13 residues. Germline V gives CDR1 LGHDT, CDR2 YNNKEL (reference sequence). V lost 3 bases and J 6 bases, leaving 11 bases between the germline ends. In DNA, the CDR3 is TGTGCCAGCAGCCAGACCCTAGCGGCTGAAGCTTTCTTT. Its protein is CASSQTLAAEAFF.

This clonotype appeared a few times. The J gene is TRBJ2-1, the V gene TRBV7-2, with 9 bases matching TRBD1. The ends lost 5 bases at V and 5 bases at J; junction bases unmatched: 10. The V gene's germline CDR1 is SGHTA and CDR2 FQGNSA. The CDR3 loop spans 16 amino acids. The CDR3 region has the DNA TGTGCCAGCAGCCCACCGGGACAGGGTGTCGACAATGAGCAGTTCTTC. Encoded protein: CASSPPGQGVDNEQFF. Looking up the rest from reference TRBV7-2 and TRBJ2-1 gives the full variable domain: GAGVSQSPSNKVTEKGKDVELRCDPISGHTALYWYRQSLGQGLEFLIYFQGNSAPDKSGLPSDRFSAERTGGSVSTLTIQRTQQEDSAVYLCASSPPGQGVDNEQFFGPGTRLTVL.

This clonotype turned up a few times. J is TRBJ2-3 and V is TRBV29-1, with 11 bases matching TRBD1. Looked up from germline, CDR1 is SQVTM and CDR2 is ANQGSEA. After removal of 1 base from V and 5 bases from J, the junction contained 2 bases not matched to a gene. The CDR3 runs 14 residues. CDR3 in DNA: TGCAGCGTTGAAGGGACAGGGGGCGGAGATACGCAGTATTTT. Encoded protein: CSVEGTGGGDTQYF.

This clonotype occurred a few times. This chain connects TRBV7-2 to TRBJ2-1; 9 nucleotides agree with TRBD2. CDR1 is SGHTA, CDR2 FQGNSA, per germline. V lost 1 base, J lost 4 bases, and 5 bases stayed unmatched. This CDR3 spans 16 amino acids. The CDR3 region is CASSLVRGGQYNEQFF. CDR3 DNA: TGTGCCAGCAGCTTAGTGCGGGGGGGCCAATACAATGAGCAGTTCTTC.